This T cell receptor beta chain originates from a study of Graves' ophthalmopathy and Graves' hyperthyroidism. The authors used Ficoll-Paque density gradient centrifugation to separate PBMCs. The input was approximately 10 ml of fresh peripheral blood. Amplification of the TCR beta CDR3 regions used RNA transcripts (as template). Second-round multiplex PCR came after a first-round RT-PCR that employed HTBI primers. MiXCR was run by TCRdb on the multiplex PCR reads, yielding one entry per CDR3 protein. The data hold approximately 160,000 distinct CDR3 sequences, with about two fifths observed a single time. Sequencing was done on a sample of peripheral blood. The TCR comes from a man aged 25-45 years with Graves' ophthalmopathy.

The DNA of the CDR3 is TGTGCCAGCAGCCCCATTTCGGGTCGATTAATTTCGGAAGAAGCTTTCTTT. Translating gives CASSPISGRLISEEAFF. The chain joins TRBV28 to TRBJ1-1, with D unresolved. The germline V and J ends were trimmed by 6 bases and 8 bases, with 28 bases remaining between them. The V gene's germline CDR1 is MDHEN and CDR2 SYDVKM. This CDR3 region has 17 residues.